These 24 T cell receptor beta chains came from one sample sequenced in a study of cytomegalovirus exposure and HLA in healthy donors. Both 60 Vbeta primers and 13 Jbeta primers went into the PCR. Clones were sequenced by immunoSEQ multiplex PCR, and TCRdb holds only the in-frame ones, with some missing. The sample records about 140,000 clones, more than 60% being singletons. The sample consisted of PBMCs. Receptor source: a female donor in good health and CMV-seronegative.

V gene TRBV9 combines with J gene TRBJ2-7; D possibly corresponds to TRBD1 (6 bases). Germline V gene sequence: CDR1 SGDLS, CDR2 YYNGEE. This CDR3 comprises 14 residues. V was clipped by 0 bases and J by 5 bases, with 12 bases between them. The CDR3 DNA reads TGTGCCAGCAGCGTAGAGGGGGACGTCAACGAGCAGTACTTC. The encoded protein is CASSVEGDVNEQYF.

This clone was detected once. V and J are TRBV4-2 and TRBJ2-5; 14 bases are a match to TRBD2. The length of the CDR3 is 16 residues. Germline V gives CDR1 LGHNA, CDR2 YNFKEQ. After removal of 4 bases from V and 2 bases from J, the junction contained 3 bases not matched to a gene. As DNA, the CDR3 is TGTGCCAGCAGCCCCGGACTAGCGGGGGGACAAGAGACCCAGTACTTC. This gives the protein CASSPGLAGGQETQYF.

The V gene is TRBV5-4, the J gene TRBJ2-7, with 11 bases fitting TRBD2. CDR3 length equals 15 residues. J lost 3 bases, V lost 3 bases, and 5 bases had no gene match. Germline CDR1 SGHNT, CDR2 YYREEE (reference sequence). CDR3 region: CASSSSSGGNYEQYF. Written as DNA, the CDR3 is TGTGCCAGCAGCTCATCTAGCGGGGGGAACTACGAGCAGTACTTC.

This clone showed up just a few times. The chain carries TRBV11-2 and TRBJ1-2, with 9 positions matching TRBD1. This CDR3 is built from 14 residues. V lost 7 bases to trimming and J lost 2 bases; unmatched junction nucleotides: 5. Looked up from germline, CDR1 is SGHAT and CDR2 is FQNNGV. The DNA of the CDR3 is TGTGCCAGCACCCTAGACAGGGGGAACTATGGCTACACCTTC. It yields the protein CASTLDRGNYGYTF.

The chain couples TRBV7-6 to TRBJ2-7; possible D gene TRBD1, 5 bases. This CDR3 has 14 residues. Between the trimmed V and J ends, which lost 4 bases and 5 bases, there was a span of 15 bases. Germline V CDR1 and CDR2: SGHVS, FNYEAQ. This CDR3 is CASSSYPGFNEQYF. CDR3 nucleotides: TGTGCCAGCAGCTCCTACCCAGGGTTTAACGAGCAGTACTTC. The variable domain in full, with the rest retrieved from reference TRBV7-6 and TRBJ2-7, is GAGVSQSPRYKVTKRGQDVALRCDPISGHVSLYWYRQALGQGPEFLTYFNYEAQQDKSGLPNDRFSAERPEGSISTLTIQRTEQRDSAMYRCASSSYPGFNEQYFGPGTRLTVT.

The J gene is TRBJ1-5, the V gene TRBV7-6, with D tentatively TRBD1 (5 bases). The CDR3 loop spans 16 amino acids. In germline, CDR1 is SGHVS, CDR2 FNYEAQ. V was shortened by 5 bases and J by 2 bases, with 16 bases between the two germline ends. The CDR3 sequence is CASSPSLGGGNQPQHF. The CDR3 coding sequence is TGTGCCAGCAGCCCTAGTCTGGGGGGGGGCAATCAGCCCCAGCATTTT. Complete variable domain (other parts from reference TRBV7-6 and TRBJ1-5): GAGVSQSPRYKVTKRGQDVALRCDPISGHVSLYWYRQALGQGPEFLTYFNYEAQQDKSGLPNDRFSAERPEGSISTLTIQRTEQRDSAMYRCASSPSLGGGNQPQHFGDGTRLSIL.

The rearrangement joins TRBV7-9 to TRBJ2-7; TRBD1 matches 10 bases. Germline V gene sequence: CDR1 SEHNR, CDR2 FQNEAQ (reference sequence). V shed 0 bases and J 3 bases; nucleotides not matched to a gene: 11. The CDR3 is made up of 18 amino acids. CDR3: CASSLARVGTGVLYEQYF. CDR3 nucleotide sequence: TGTGCCAGCAGCTTAGCGCGAGTAGGGACAGGGGTCCTCTACGAGCAGTACTTC.

The chain joins TRBV21-1 to TRBJ1-5; the D segment call TRBD1 is taken from the table without a DNA check. TRBV21-1 is noted as a pseudogene. This CDR3 region has 17 residues. The CDR3 region is CASSKADTGPRDQPQHF. CDR3 bases: TGTGCCAGCAGCAAAGCGGATACAGGGCCGAGGGATCAGCCCCAGCATTTT.

The gene calls are TRBV10-2 and TRBJ2-7; perhaps TRBD1 as D (5 bases). The germline gives CDR1 WSHSY, CDR2 SAAADI. V lost 3 bases to trimming and J lost 0 bases, with 18 bases between them. This CDR3 spans 17 amino acids. The CDR3 region is CASSDPRQQVRSYEQYF. The DNA of the CDR3 is TGCGCCAGCAGTGACCCGAGACAACAGGTCCGCTCCTACGAGCAGTACTTC.

The CDR3, as DNA: TGTGCCATCAGGGCCGGGACTAAAGACAATGAGCAGTTCTTC. Amino acid sequence: CAIRAGTKDNEQFF. The rearrangement uses TRBV10-3 and TRBJ2-1, with 7 bases aligning to TRBD2. V lost 6 bases and J lost 5; bases outside the gene matches: 7. The CDR3 runs to 14 residues. CDR1 is ENHRY, CDR2 SYGVKD, per germline.

V usage is TRBV19 and J usage is TRBJ1-2, with a weak D call TRBD1 (6 bases). V lost 5 bases and J 7 bases, leaving 14 bases between the germline ends. This CDR3 spans 13 amino acids. The germline CDR1 and CDR2 sequences are LNHDA and SQIVND (reference sequence). The CDR3, as DNA: TGTGCCAGTAGTCCTGGGGGCGCGGGTGGCTACACCTTC. Its protein is CASSPGGAGGYTF.

This rearrangement joins TRBV21-1 to TRBJ2-3; the table's D call, TRBD2, was not checked against the DNA. TRBV21-1 is recorded as a pseudogene. The CDR3 runs 15 residues. CDR3: CASSNRSGGPDTQYF. For the CDR3, the DNA is TGTGCCAGCAGCAATAGGAGCGGGGGCCCAGATACGCAGTATTTT.

The rearrangement uses TRBV6-5 and TRBJ1-5; 9 bases are shared with TRBD1. The CDR3 contains 15 residues. Germline V gene data show CDR1 as MNHEY and CDR2 as SVGAGI. The V gene end was trimmed by 6 bases and the J gene end by 3 bases; junction bases not matched to a gene: 6. The CDR3 protein is CASRGQGRPNQPQHF. CDR3 coding DNA: TGTGCCAGCAGAGGACAGGGGCGGCCCAATCAGCCCCAGCATTTT.

This chain connects TRBV7-2 to TRBJ1-4, with D uncertain. CDR1 and CDR2 from the germline V gene are SGHTA and FQGNSA. The V end was cut by 2 bases, the J end by 4 bases, with 5 bases between. The CDR3 is made up of 13 amino acids. Here the CDR3 reads CASSLTYNEKLFF. The DNA for the CDR3 is TGTGCCAGCAGCTTAACTTATAATGAAAAACTGTTTTTT.

V gene TRBV11-2 combines with J gene TRBJ2-1, with no clear D. V was trimmed by 7 bases and J by 4 bases, leaving 14 bases between them. Germline CDR1 and CDR2: SGHAT and FQNNGV. This CDR3 comprises 14 residues. CDR3 amino acids: CASTPPLGYNEQFF. The DNA for the CDR3 is TGTGCCAGCACCCCCCCCCTAGGTTACAATGAGCAGTTCTTC.

The genes are TRBV7-9 and TRBJ1-1; no definite D call. Trimming pared 4 bases from V and 7 bases from J, leaving 7 bases between. CDR3 size: 11 residues. Germline values: CDR1 SEHNR, CDR2 FQNEAQ (reference sequence). The CDR3 spells CASSSQIEAFF. The DNA of the CDR3 is TGTGCCAGCAGCTCCCAGATTGAAGCTTTCTTT.

The rearrangement links TRBV30 to TRBJ1-2, with 7 bases that match TRBD1. Germline-derived CDR1 and CDR2 are GTSNPN and SVGIG (reference sequence). CDR3 size: 13 residues. V shed 2 bases and J 4 bases; nucleotides not matched to a gene: 4. The CDR3 region is CAWSQGGSYGYTF. The CDR3, as DNA: TGTGCCTGGAGTCAGGGGGGTTCCTATGGCTACACCTTC.

The chain joins TRBV7-6 to TRBJ1-3; D is perhaps TRBD1 (6 bases). CDR1 SGHVS and CDR2 FNYEAQ come from the germline V gene. The V end lost 1 base, the J end lost 3 bases, and 13 bases lay between the germline ends. There are 16 residues in the CDR3. The chain's CDR3 is CASSLVDSFVGNTIYF. The CDR3 DNA reads as TGTGCCAGCAGCTTAGTGGACAGTTTTGTTGGAAACACCATATATTTT.

This clone was observed a handful of times. The rearrangement joins TRBV5-1 to TRBJ1-2, with D unresolved. Looked up from germline, CDR1 is SGHRS and CDR2 is YFSETQ. CDR3 length equals 13 residues. V was cut by 2 bases and J by 6 bases, with 11 bases left in between. CDR3 region: CASSFGGEDGYTF. CDR3 nucleotide sequence: TGCGCCAGCAGCTTCGGCGGGGAGGATGGCTACACCTTC.

The rearrangement joins TRBV5-1 to TRBJ2-5, with 7 nucleotides matching TRBD1. Germline V gene sequence: CDR1 SGHRS, CDR2 YFSETQ. The CDR3 runs to 14 residues. V lost 5 bases to trimming and J lost 2 bases; unmatched junction nucleotides: 6. The chain's CDR3 is CASSPGTAQETQYF. Here the CDR3 DNA reads TGCGCCAGCAGTCCCGGGACAGCACAAGAGACCCAGTACTTC.

The V gene is TRBV6-1, the J gene TRBJ1-1, with 9 bases lining up with TRBD1. The CDR3 is 13 residues long. V gave up 2 bases and J gave up 11 bases; unmatched junction bases: 6. Germline assignment: CDR1 MNHNS and CDR2 SASEGT. The CDR3 coding sequence is TGTGCCAGCAGTGAATCCCACAGGGGGCCGGCTTTCTTT. Encoded protein: CASSESHRGPAFF.

The chain employs TRBV15 and TRBJ2-5, with TRBD2 as a possible D gene (5 bases). Trimming cost V 10 bases and J 0 bases, with 12 bases left between them. The CDR3 is 13 residues long. Germline CDR1 reads LNHNV; CDR2 reads YYDKDF (reference sequence). This CDR3 reads CAIGAVNQETQYF. The CDR3 bases are TGTGCCATCGGAGCGGTCAACCAAGAGACCCAGTACTTC.

This chain uses TRBV6-1 with TRBJ1-3; the D gene is possibly TRBD1 (6 bases). CDR3 length: 13 residues. Per the germline V gene, CDR1 is MNHNS and CDR2 is SASEGT. Trimming removed 8 bases at V and 4 bases at J, with 12 bases between. CDR3 nucleotide sequence: TGTGCCAGCGCGCGGGGGCAGGGAAACACCATATATTTT. Residues: CASARGQGNTIYF.

CDR3 DNA: TGTGCCAGCAGTTTAGGATCGGGGTCAGGACAGCGGAGGGGCTACACCTTC. Its translation: CASSLGSGSGQRRGYTF. The gene calls are TRBV27 and TRBJ1-2; tentatively, D is TRBD1 (6 bases). Germline CDR1 MNHEY, CDR2 SMNVEV (reference sequence). CDR3 length: 17 residues. Trimming cost V 2 bases and J 8 bases, with 24 bases left between them.